The 14 T cell receptor beta chains below were found in one sample sequenced in a study of T-cell memory formation after mild COVID-19. TCRdb analysed the 5' RACE reads with MiXCR anew, one entry per CDR3 protein. The table shows about 340,000 distinct CDR3 sequences, with approximately 15% occurring only once. The sequenced sample consisted of PBMCs or a T cell subset sorted from them (not recorded which). These receptors were collected from a man aged 18 to 30 who had mild COVID-19 (a few samples of this study predate the infection). Cell type and time point are not known.

CDR3 nucleotides: TGCGCCAGCAGCCACCTGGGACAGGTGAACACTGAAGCTTTCTTT. This codes for CASSHLGQVNTEAFF. The gene calls are TRBV4-1 and TRBJ1-1; TRBD1 agrees at 8 bases. Germline lookup yields CDR1 MGHRA and CDR2 YSYEKL. This CDR3 spans 15 amino acids. V dropped 3 bases and J dropped 0; count of bases not matched to a gene: 3.

This clonotype turned up a few times. The V gene is TRBV12-3 or TRBV12-4, the J gene TRBJ1-5, with D hard to call. V was trimmed by 5 bases and J by 7 bases, leaving 9 bases between them. The CDR3 has 12 amino acids. The CDR3 DNA reads TGTGCCAGCAGTCCCCAGGACCAGCCCCAGCATTTT. Amino acid sequence: CASSPQDQPQHF.

This chain connects TRBV4-1 to TRBJ1-5; maybe TRBD1 (5 bases). The CDR3 spans 17 residues. Germline values: CDR1 MGHRA, CDR2 YSYEKL. Trimming took 1 base from V and 7 from J, leaving 20 bases between them. CDR3 region: CASSQASTGTLGQPQHF. CDR3 bases: TGCGCCAGCAGCCAAGCCTCGACGGGGACTCTTGGACAGCCCCAGCATTTT.

At least ten counts were recorded for this clonotype. The V and J genes are TRBV7-9 and TRBJ1-5; 7 bases line up with TRBD1. V trimming: 5 bases; J trimming: 5 bases; junction bases outside the gene matches: 3. The CDR3 covers 13 residues. Germline V lookup: CDR1 SEHNR, CDR2 FQNEAQ (reference sequence). The CDR3 sequence: CASSQGGDQPQHF. The DNA for the CDR3 is TGTGCCAGCAGCCAGGGGGGGGATCAGCCCCAGCATTTT.

The chain links TRBV11-2 to TRBJ1-2, with TRBD1 matching over 9 bases. Germline CDR1 and CDR2: SGHAT and FQNNGV. CDR3 size: 16 residues. J gave up 0 bases and V 1 base, and 3 bases lay outside the gene matches. The CDR3 loop reads CASSLAGTGSNYGYTF. CDR3 in DNA: TGTGCCAGCAGCTTAGCTGGGACAGGGTCTAACTATGGCTACACCTTC.

This sequence joins TRBV6-2 or TRBV6-3 and TRBJ1-5; D is unresolved. The germline gives CDR1 MNHEY, CDR2 SVGEGT. The V end was cut by 8 bases, the J end by 5 bases, with 13 bases between. The length of the CDR3 is 13 residues. The CDR3 nucleotides read TGTGCCAGCTCCTCCTACGTGGATCAGCCCCAGCATTTT. Amino acids: CASSSYVDQPQHF.

This clonotype appeared once. The gene calls are TRBV6-2 or TRBV6-3 and TRBJ2-5; no reliable D call. Trimming shortened V by 6 bases and J by 3 bases, and 17 bases separated the two germline ends. Germline CDR1 and CDR2: MNHEY and SVGEGT. The CDR3 loop spans 15 amino acids. The CDR3 DNA is TGTGCCAGCAGCCGCCCGGCGGTCCGAAAAGAGACCCAGTACTTC. Translating it yields CASSRPAVRKETQYF.

This clonotype was detected only a few times. This chain joins TRBV4-1 and TRBJ2-5; D uncertain. The CDR3 contains 13 residues. The germline V and J ends were trimmed by 1 base and 5 bases, with 8 bases remaining between them. CDR1 and CDR2 from the germline V gene are MGHRA and YSYEKL. This CDR3 reads CASSQALSETQYF. CDR3 in DNA: TGCGCCAGCAGCCAAGCCCTGTCGGAGACCCAGTACTTC.

This clonotype was seen many times. An end of the junction differs from the germline gene, which may be a read error. The CDR3, as DNA: TGTGCCAGCAGTTTGGGACAGGGGTACACCGGGGAGCTGTTTTTT. This codes for CASSLGQGYTGELFF. This rearrangement joins TRBV5-4 to TRBJ2-2, with 10 bases that match TRBD1. CDR1 is SGHNT, CDR2 YYREEE, per germline (reference sequence). CDR3 size: 15 residues.

This clonotype was seen a few times. This chain joins TRBV5-6 and TRBJ1-5; D remains unclear. The CDR3 is 14 amino acids. CDR1 and CDR2 (germline): SGHDT, YYEEEE. V shed 0 bases and J shed 3 bases, with 7 bases lying between them. DNA for the CDR3: TGTGCCAGCAGCTTGGCTGGACTCAATCAGCCCCAGCATTTT. Protein: CASSLAGLNQPQHF.

This clonotype was counted only a few times. The chain has TRBV9 and TRBJ2-2; 8 bases are shared with TRBD1. Per the germline V gene, CDR1 is SGDLS and CDR2 is YYNGEE. The CDR3 spans 16 residues. J lost 2 bases, V lost 2 bases, and 5 bases had no gene match. CDR3: CASSVRDRQNTGELFF. The CDR3, as DNA: TGTGCCAGCAGCGTGAGGGACAGGCAAAACACCGGGGAGCTGTTTTTT. The entire variable domain, with the rest obtained from reference TRBV9 and TRBJ2-2, is as follows: DSGVTQTPKHLITATGQRVTLRCSPRSGDLSVYWYQQSLDQGLQFLIQYYNGEERAKGNILERFSAQQFPDLHSELNLSSLELGDSALYFCASSVRDRQNTGELFFGEGSRLTVL.

In DNA, the CDR3 is TGTGCCAGCAGTGAATTAGAAAGGGATTCTCAGTACTTC. This gives the protein CASSELERDSQYF. The chain has TRBV25-1 and TRBJ2-4; D not certain. The CDR3 covers 13 residues. V was pared by 1 base and J by 12 bases, with 13 bases between. Germline assignment: CDR1 MGHDK and CDR2 SYGVNS.

This clonotype was seen a few times. J is TRBJ2-5 and V is TRBV4-3; D is unresolved. This CDR3 has 15 amino acids. The V gene's germline CDR1 is LGHNA and CDR2 YSLEER. Trimming stripped 4 bases from V and 1 base from J, with 13 bases between. CDR3 protein: CASSRSAFSQETQYF. The CDR3 DNA is TGCGCCAGCAGCCGGTCGGCATTCTCCCAAGAGACCCAGTACTTC.

The CDR3 DNA reads TGCAGTGCATCTAACGCCGCAGGCAGAAGCGGGGAGCTGTTTTTT. It translates to CSASNAAGRSGELFF. V is TRBV20-1 and J is TRBJ2-2; no definite D call. The CDR3 loop spans 15 amino acids. CDR1 and CDR2 (germline): DFQATT, SNEGSKA (reference sequence). Trimming pared 6 bases from V and 7 bases from J, leaving 21 bases between.